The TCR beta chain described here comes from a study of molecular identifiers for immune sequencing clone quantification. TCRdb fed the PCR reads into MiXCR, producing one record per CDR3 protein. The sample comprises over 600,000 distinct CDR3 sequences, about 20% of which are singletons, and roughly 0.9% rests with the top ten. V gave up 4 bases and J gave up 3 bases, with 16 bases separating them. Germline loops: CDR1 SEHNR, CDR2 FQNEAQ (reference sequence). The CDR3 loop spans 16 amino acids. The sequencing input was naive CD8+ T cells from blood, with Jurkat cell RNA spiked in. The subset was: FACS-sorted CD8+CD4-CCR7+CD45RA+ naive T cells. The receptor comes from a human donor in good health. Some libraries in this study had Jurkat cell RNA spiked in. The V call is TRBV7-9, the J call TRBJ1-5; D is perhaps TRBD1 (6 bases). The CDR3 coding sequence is TGTGCCAGCAGCTCAGGGGTGGGTGCACACAATCAGCCCCAGCATTTT. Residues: CASSSGVGAHNQPQHF.